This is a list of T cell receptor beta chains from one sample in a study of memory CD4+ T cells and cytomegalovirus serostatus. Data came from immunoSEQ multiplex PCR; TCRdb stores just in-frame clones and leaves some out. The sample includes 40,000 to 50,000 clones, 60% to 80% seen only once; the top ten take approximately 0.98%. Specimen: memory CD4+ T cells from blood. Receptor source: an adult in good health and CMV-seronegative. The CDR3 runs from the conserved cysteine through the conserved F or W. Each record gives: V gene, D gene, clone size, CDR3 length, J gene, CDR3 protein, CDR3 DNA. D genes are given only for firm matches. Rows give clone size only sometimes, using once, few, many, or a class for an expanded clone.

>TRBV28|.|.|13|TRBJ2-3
CASGGANTDTQYF
TGTGCCAGCGGGGGGGCCAACACAGATACGCAGTATTTT
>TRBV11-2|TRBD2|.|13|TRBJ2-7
CASSPSGGGEQYF
TGTGCCAGCAGCCCAAGCGGGGGCGGCGAGCAGTACTTC
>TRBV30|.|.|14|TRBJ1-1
CAWSQDPADTEAFF
TGTGCCTGGTCCCAGGACCCGGCGGACACTGAAGCTTTCTTT
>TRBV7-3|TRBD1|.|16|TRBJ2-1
CASSLRTGTGLGEQFF
TGTGCCAGCAGCTTAAGGACCGGGACAGGGTTAGGTGAGCAGTTCTTC
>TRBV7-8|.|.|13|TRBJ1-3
CASSPIPGNTIYF
TGTGCCAGCAGCCCAATCCCCGGAAACACCATATATTTT
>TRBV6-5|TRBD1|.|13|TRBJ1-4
CASGRDRGTKLFF
TGTGCCAGCGGCCGGGACAGGGGGACGAAACTGTTTTTT
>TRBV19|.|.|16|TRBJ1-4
CASSPRGGLTNEKLFF
TGTGCCAGTAGTCCAAGAGGAGGGCTAACTAATGAAAAACTGTTTTTT
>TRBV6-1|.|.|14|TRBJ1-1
CASSESGVASIAFF
TGTGCCAGCAGTGAATCAGGGGTGGCTTCGATAGCTTTCTTT
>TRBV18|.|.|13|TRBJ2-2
CASSPSVTGELFF
TGTGCCAGCTCACCCTCAGTCACCGGGGAGCTGTTTTTT
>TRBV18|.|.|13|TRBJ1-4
CASSSPVREKLFF
TGTGCCAGCTCCTCACCTGTAAGAGAAAAACTGTTTTTT
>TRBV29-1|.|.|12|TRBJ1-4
CSVGWGNEKLFF
TGCAGCGTTGGATGGGGTAATGAAAAACTGTTTTTT
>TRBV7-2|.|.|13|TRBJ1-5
CASSLQGRQPQHF
TGTGCCAGCAGCCTTCAGGGGAGGCAGCCCCAGCATTTT
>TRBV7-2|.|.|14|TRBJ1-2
CASSSYRESYGYTF
TGTGCCAGCAGCTCCTATAGGGAAAGCTATGGCTACACCTTC
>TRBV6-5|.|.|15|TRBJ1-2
CASSYVASANYGYTF
TGTGCCAGCAGTTACGTAGCTTCAGCTAACTATGGCTACACCTTC
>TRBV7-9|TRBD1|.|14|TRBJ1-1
CASSSTGVKTEAFF
TGTGCCAGCAGCTCGACAGGGGTGAAGACTGAAGCTTTCTTT
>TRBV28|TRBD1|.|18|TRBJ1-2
CASSDGVGTGDRDYGYTF
TGTGCCAGCAGTGATGGGGTTGGGACAGGGGATCGGGACTATGGCTACACCTTC
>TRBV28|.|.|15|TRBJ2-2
CASSFRGKGTGELFF
TGTGCCAGCAGTTTTCGAGGGAAGGGGACCGGGGAGCTGTTTTTT
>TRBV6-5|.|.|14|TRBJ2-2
CASTPRPDTGELFF
TGTGCCAGCACCCCTCGTCCCGACACCGGGGAGCTGTTTTTT
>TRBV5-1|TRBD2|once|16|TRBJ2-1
CASSSDSGGGPNEQFF
TGCGCCAGCAGCTCGGATAGCGGGGGGGGTCCCAATGAGCAGTTCTTC
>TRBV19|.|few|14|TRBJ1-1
CASSTTGLGTEAFF
TGTGCCAGTAGTACGACAGGATTAGGGACTGAAGCTTTCTTT
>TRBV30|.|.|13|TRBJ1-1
CAWSFRRGTEAFF
TGTGCCTGGAGCTTCCGGAGGGGCACTGAAGCTTTCTTT
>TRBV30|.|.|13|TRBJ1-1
CAWSGTINTEAFF
TGTGCCTGGAGTGGGACAATTAACACTGAAGCTTTCTTT
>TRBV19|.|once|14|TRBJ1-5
CASSSDSFGQPQHF
TGTGCCAGTAGTTCCGACAGCTTTGGTCAGCCCCAGCATTTT
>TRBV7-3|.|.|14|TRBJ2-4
CASSLGALGNIQYF
TGTGCCAGCAGCTTAGGGGCCTTGGGGAACATTCAGTACTTC
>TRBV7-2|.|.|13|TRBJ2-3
CASSLGSTDTQYF
TGTGCCAGCAGCTTGGGGTCCACAGATACGCAGTATTTT
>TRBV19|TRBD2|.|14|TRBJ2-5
CASSSGGARETQYF
TGTGCCAGTAGCAGCGGGGGGGCCAGAGAGACCCAGTACTTC
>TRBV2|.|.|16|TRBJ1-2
CASSEIRGPLTYGYTF
TGTGCCAGCTCGGAGATTAGGGGACCCCTGACTTATGGCTACACCTTC
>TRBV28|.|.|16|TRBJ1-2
CASGPNIGGLDYGYTF
TGTGCCAGCGGCCCCAATATTGGGGGGCTGGACTATGGCTACACCTTC
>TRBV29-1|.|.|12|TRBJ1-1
CSAARLVDEAFF
TGCAGCGCCGCCCGTCTAGTGGATGAAGCTTTCTTT
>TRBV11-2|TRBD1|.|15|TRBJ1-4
CASSLGDRGKGKLFF
TGTGCCAGCAGCTTAGGGGACAGGGGCAAGGGAAAACTGTTTTTT
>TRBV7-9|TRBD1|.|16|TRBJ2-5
CASSSTGTGVQETQYF
TGTGCCAGCAGCTCCACCGGGACAGGGGTCCAAGAGACCCAGTACTTC